Shown below are 2 T cell receptor beta chains from a single sample sequenced in a study of blood T cell repertoires in COVID-19. The table came from immunoSEQ multiplex PCR; TCRdb's copy has only in-frame clones and leaves some out. Among 380,000 or so clones listed, around 87% were seen once. The source material was PBMCs or T cells enriched from blood (not recorded which). The receptors were sampled from a woman aged 30 to 39 with acute COVID-19.

The chain employs TRBV29-1 and TRBJ1-2; possible D gene TRBD1, 6 bases. Germline CDR1 and CDR2: SQVTM and ANQGSEA. The CDR3 has 16 residues. V shed 7 bases and J shed 3 bases, with 24 bases lying between them. CDR3: CSATMGGAAHYYGYTF. CDR3 in DNA: TGCAGCGCGACGATGGGGGGGGCTGCCCACTACTATGGCTACACCTTC. Combining the CDR3 with reference TRBV29-1 and TRBJ1-2 gives the whole variable domain SAVISQKPSRDICQRGTSLTIQCQVDSQVTMMFWYRQQPGQSLTLIATANQGSEATYESGFVIDKFPISRPNLTFSTLTVSNMSPEDSSIYLCSATMGGAAHYYGYTFGSGTRLTVV.

The gene calls are TRBV10-1 and TRBJ2-7, with 7 bases that match TRBD2. CDR1 and CDR2 from the germline V gene are WNHNN and SYGVQD (reference sequence). With 4 bases clipped from V and 6 bases from J, the junction kept 6 bases outside the gene matches. CDR3 length equals 13 residues. This chain's CDR3 is CASSGVSGGEQYF. As DNA, the CDR3 is TGCGCCAGCAGTGGAGTTTCGGGGGGCGAGCAGTACTTC.